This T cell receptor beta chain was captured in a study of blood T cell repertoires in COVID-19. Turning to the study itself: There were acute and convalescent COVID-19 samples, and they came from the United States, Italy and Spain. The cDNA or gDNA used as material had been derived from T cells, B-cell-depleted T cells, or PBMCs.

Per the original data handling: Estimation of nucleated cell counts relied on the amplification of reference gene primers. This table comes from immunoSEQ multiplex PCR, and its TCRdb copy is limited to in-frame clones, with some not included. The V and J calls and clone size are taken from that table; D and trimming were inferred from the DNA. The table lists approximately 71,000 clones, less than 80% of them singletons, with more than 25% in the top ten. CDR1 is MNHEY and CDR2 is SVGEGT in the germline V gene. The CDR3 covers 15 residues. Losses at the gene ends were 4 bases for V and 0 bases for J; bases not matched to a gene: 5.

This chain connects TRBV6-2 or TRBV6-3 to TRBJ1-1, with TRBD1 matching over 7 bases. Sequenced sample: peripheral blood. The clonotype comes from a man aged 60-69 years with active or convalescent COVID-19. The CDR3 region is CASSSATGVNTEAFF. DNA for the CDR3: TGTGCCAGCAGTTCGGCCACAGGGGTGAACACTGAAGCTTTCTTT.